This TCR beta chain was sequenced in a study of blood T cells in healthy people across ages (dated by TCRdb to about 2015). For the study in its entirety: In model experiments, template switching captured about one uniquely barcoded TCR beta cDNA molecule for every two T cells. The donors were divided into four age groups: young (average roughly 15 years), middle-aged (over 35), aged (approximately 62) and long-lived (nearly 85). The study measured age-related changes in TCR beta repertoire diversity using deep sequencing normalized with unique cDNA molecular identifiers. Two additional independent replicas of 1 million unique cDNA reads from the same blood draw were analyzed for two donors (one aged 18 to 30 and one aged 80 or older). To avoid experimental bias, donors of different ages were randomly spread across the sequencing lanes.

Findings and caveats that apply to the study as a whole: The percentage of naive T cells measured by flow cytometry correlated strongly with observed TCR beta diversity. The long-lived group showed more naive CD4+ T cells, fewer expanded clones and increased TCR diversity than the aged group, suggesting age selection. As age increased, observed TCR beta diversity per million T cells dropped in a roughly linear way, and a significant reduction was already evident by age roughly 40. Because profiling used bulk unsorted PBMCs, naive and antigen-experienced compartments could not be compared conclusively. Estimates of total diversity from one million sequenced T cells were regarded as lower bounds and underestimates. The CMV infection status of donors was not known, potentially confounding age-related changes in expanded clonotypes.

The protocol used for the library was 5' RACE. These reads were obtained on an Illumina HiSeq 2500. A second PCR of roughly 7 to 12 cycles was run with a J-beta primer mix and a sample-barcoded 5' primer. A unique molecular identifier was introduced onto each TCR beta cDNA molecule by a template-switch 5' adaptor carrying 12 random nucleotides. Each sample yielded at least 3 million CDR3-containing paired-end reads. First-strand cDNA synthesis was performed from all RNA using the Mint cDNA synthesis kit, with priming by a TRBC-specific oligonucleotide. All cDNA was treated with uracil-DNA glycosylase and then went through a first 18-cycle PCR with the universal primers M1SS and BC2_uni_R. Per the authors' processing: Normalization of each sample was performed by random selection of 1 million high-quality reads, each carrying a distinct molecular identifier. Reads sharing molecular identifiers were discarded rather than binned into consensus sequences. MiTCR, set to a Q25 quality threshold and the strictest error-elimination algorithm, was used for CDR3 identification, clonotype clustering and error correction. A nonparametric unseen species model using Euler transformation provided a lower-bound estimate of total TCR beta diversity. Using fastp at Q25 and MiXCR, TCRdb reprocessed the public reads and kept productive beta chains. One record per CDR3 amino acid sequence lists the most common genes and DNA. TCRdb, rather than the study authors, made the V and J calls. This sample lists nearly 800,000 distinct CDR3 sequences; around three fifths were detected once. The ten largest clones capture around a quarter of the sample.

As to this clonotype: What this receptor recognizes is not known. No quality values exist for individual bases; no much larger clone is one base distant.

Systemically healthy Caucasian individuals from Russia, over 30 in total and aged about 6 to 95 years, were included as donors. Around 9.7 milliliters of peripheral blood were collected from each donor into EDTA-treated Vacutainer tubes. Ficoll-Paque density-gradient centrifugation was used to isolate PBMCs, with at least 7 million per sample. Total RNA, at least 6 micrograms per sample, was extracted from PBMCs with Trizol reagent. The percentages of naive CD45RAhigh/CD27high T cells were determined by flow cytometry on a PBMC aliquot from every donor. Sequences SGHAT (CDR1) and FQDESV (CDR2) are obtained from the germline V gene (reference sequence). The CDR3, from cysteine to phenylalanine, totals 19 residues. This entry keeps only the CDR3 DNA: 57 bases, framed from base 1. Ends trimmed: V by 5 bases, J by 3 bases; bases unmatched to a gene: 21.

The sample comprised blood. This sequence uses TRBV11-1 and TRBJ2-7; 8 middle bases align to TRBD2. This TCR was sampled from a man aged 35 to 55 in good health. DNA sequence: TGTGCCAGCAGCCAAGGCCTGTTCGATAGCGGGATCTCGCTCTACGAGCAGTACTTC. Its translation is CASSQGLFDSGISLYEQYF. With all but the CDR3 taken from the reference TRBV11-1 and TRBJ2-7 genes, the full variable domain is: EAEVAQSPRYKITEKSQAVAFWCDPISGHATLYWYRQILGQGPELLVQFQDESVVDDSQLPKDRFSAERLKGVDSTLKIQPAELGDSAMYLCASSQGLFDSGISLYEQYFGPGTRLTVT.